This is a list of T cell receptor beta chains from one sample in a study of post-analysis software for immune sequencing data. MiXCR, run by TCRdb on the PCR reads, gives a single entry per CDR3 protein. The sample holds about half a million distinct CDR3 sequences, 30% to 40% seen once. Source material: blood. All receptors derive from a girl aged 2-17 years with multiple sclerosis. Both conserved end residues are part of each CDR3. D genes are given only for firm matches. Rows may omit the clone size; those that give it use once, few, many or a size class.

.	TRBV7-6	11	.	TRBJ1-1	TGTGCCAGCATCCAGGGTTTGGAAGCTTTCTTT	CASIQGLEAFF
few	TRBV7-3	12	.	TRBJ1-1	TGTGCCAGCAGCACCCCTGGGGGTGAAGCTTTCTTT	CASSTPGGEAFF
.	TRBV12-3/TRBV12-4	15	.	TRBJ2-1	TGTGCCAGCAGATCAGGGTGGGCAGTCGCATACGAGCAGTTCTTC	CASRSGWAVAYEQFF
.	TRBV28	13	.	TRBJ1-5	TGTGCCAGCAGTTTCAGAGGGCCTCAGCCCCAGCATTTT	CASSFRGPQPQHF
.	TRBV5-4	14	TRBD2	TRBJ2-1	TGTGCCAGCAGCAGTAGCGGGGGGGCCCTCGTGCCGTTCTTC	CASSSSGGALVPFF
many	TRBV4-1	15	.	TRBJ2-1	TGCGCCAGCAGCCAAGATCTGGGCAGGGACAATGAGCAGTTCTTC	CASSQDLGRDNEQFF
.	TRBV3-1	12	TRBD2	TRBJ2-7	TGTGCCAGCAGCGGGACTAGCTCCGAGCAGTACTTC	CASSGTSSEQYF
many	TRBV5-6	14	.	TRBJ2-3	TGTGCCAGCAGCTTCTCGGGTGGGTCAGATACGCAGTATTTT	CASSFSGGSDTQYF
.	TRBV12-3/TRBV12-4	11	.	TRBJ1-1	TGTGCCAGCAGTTCCGGAATTGAAGCTTTCTTT	CASSSGIEAFF
.	TRBV9	17	TRBD1	TRBJ2-5	TGTGCCAGCAGCGTAAGGTTCGGACAGGGGGCCCAAGAGACCCAGTACTTC	CASSVRFGQGAQETQYF